This T cell receptor beta chain was captured by sequencing in a study of blood T cell repertoires in COVID-19. Overall study context: T cells, B-cell-depleted T cells, or PBMCs supplied cDNA or gDNA.

As originally analysed: Amplification with reference gene primers provided the estimates of nucleated cell counts. Clones were read by immunoSEQ multiplex PCR, and TCRdb kept only the in-frame ones, dropping some. The DNA was the basis for D and trimming; V, J and clone size are from that table. Altogether 200,000 or so clones are present, around 83% being singletons, with the ten largest covering approximately 6.1%. The CDR3 has 15 amino acids. Losses at the gene ends were 3 bases for V and 5 bases for J; bases not matched to a gene: 10. The germline V gene encodes CDR1 SGHRS and CDR2 YFSETQ. This clone was observed a handful of times.

V gene TRBV5-1 combines with J gene TRBJ1-1, with 7 bases matching TRBD1. Material for sequencing was peripheral blood. The source of this sequence is a woman between 40 and 55 years old with acute or convalescent COVID-19. CDR3 sequence: CASSWKGQEGTEAFF. CDR3 nucleotide sequence: TGCGCCAGCAGCTGGAAAGGACAGGAGGGTACTGAAGCTTTCTTT.